The 30 T cell receptor beta chains given below trace back to one sample, sequenced in a study of T-cell memory formation after mild COVID-19. MiXCR was run by TCRdb on the 5' RACE reads, yielding one entry per CDR3 protein. The repertoire has fewer than 90,000 distinct CDR3 sequences, about 15% of them found once; the top ten carry 30% to 35%. Input material: PBMCs or a T cell subset sorted from them (not recorded which). Receptors were obtained from an adult woman who had mild COVID-19 (a few samples of this study predate the infection). Cell type and time point are not known.

This chain links TRBV4-1 with TRBJ2-1, with no clear D. Per germline, CDR1 MGHRA and CDR2 YSYEKL. CDR3 length: 14 residues. The V end was cut by 8 bases, the J end by 3 bases, with 14 bases between. The CDR3 DNA reads TGCGCCAGCCAGGACGCAGGTGGCTACAATGAGCAGTTCTTC. Encoded protein: CASQDAGGYNEQFF.

This sequence joins TRBV4-1 and TRBJ2-4; 7 bases align to TRBD2. Trimming at V came to 4 bases and at J to 9 bases, leaving 12 bases not matched to a gene. Germline CDR1 is MGHRA and CDR2 is YSYEKL. CDR3 length equals 15 residues. CDR3 DNA sequence: TGCGCCAGCAGCCTAATAAGAGCGGGGCCCAGCATTCAGTACTTC. It translates to CASSLIRAGPSIQYF.

This clonotype turned up a few times. The chain links TRBV7-9 to TRBJ2-1; 9 bases are shared with TRBD2. V was pared by 4 bases and J by 0 bases, with 1 base of the junction left unmatched. Per germline, CDR1 SEHNR and CDR2 FQNEAQ (reference sequence). The CDR3 has 15 amino acids. CDR3 sequence (DNA): TGTGCCAGCAGCTCGGGACTAGCCTCCTACAATGAGCAGTTCTTC. Translation: CASSSGLASYNEQFF.

This clonotype was seen a handful of times. This chain joins TRBV30 and TRBJ2-7; D may be TRBD1 (6 bases). The V end lost 0 bases, the J end lost 2 bases, and 14 bases lay between the germline ends. This CDR3 comprises 15 residues. Germline CDR1 GTSNPN, CDR2 SVGIG (reference sequence). CDR3 nucleotide sequence: TGTGCCTGGAGTGTACAGGCAGGGGCGGCCTACGAGCAGTACTTC. Protein product: CAWSVQAGAAYEQYF.

The chain has TRBV7-9 and TRBJ1-2; D ambiguous. V lost 1 base and J lost 6, with 15 bases in between. Per the germline V gene, CDR1 is SEHNR and CDR2 is FQNEAQ (reference sequence). This CDR3 is 15 amino acids long. The CDR3 is CASSLEGRPSDGYTF. The CDR3, as DNA: TGTGCCAGCAGCTTAGAAGGCAGGCCCTCGGATGGCTACACCTTC. Full variable domain (outside the CDR3, taken from reference TRBV7-9 and TRBJ1-2): DTGVSQNPRHKITKRGQNVTFRCDPISEHNRLYWYRQTLGQGPEFLTYFQNEAQLEKSRLLSDRFSAERPKGSFSTLEIQRTEQGDSAMYLCASSLEGRPSDGYTFGSGTRLTVV.

This clonotype occurred a few times. The V and J genes are TRBV12-3 or TRBV12-4 and TRBJ2-1; 10 bases agree with TRBD1. V dropped 7 bases and J dropped 8; count of bases not matched to a gene: 14. CDR3 size: 16 residues. Here the CDR3 DNA reads TGTGCCAGCACTCCCCCCGACAGGGGGCTAAGGGATGAGCAGTTCTTC. Its translation: CASTPPDRGLRDEQFF.

This clonotype was found many times. V gene TRBV15 combines with J gene TRBJ2-7; 13 bases map to TRBD2. CDR1 and CDR2 from the germline V gene are LNHNV and YYDKDF (reference sequence). The CDR3 is made up of 14 amino acids. With V trimmed by 5 bases and J by 3 bases, 1 base remained unmatched. This CDR3 is CATSRTSGSYEQYF. CDR3 bases: TGTGCCACCAGCCGGACTAGCGGGAGCTACGAGCAGTACTTC.

This sequence joins TRBV9 and TRBJ1-5, with D perhaps TRBD1 (5 bases). The V end was cut by 2 bases, the J end by 2 bases, with 8 bases between. The germline V gene has CDR1 SGDLS and CDR2 YYNGEE. CDR3 size: 14 residues. The CDR3 loop is CASSVGGRNQPQHF. The DNA for the CDR3 is TGTGCCAGCAGCGTTGGGGGTCGCAATCAGCCCCAGCATTTT.

This clonotype was seen a few times. The chain carries TRBV3-1 and TRBJ2-1, with 10 bases that match TRBD2. The CDR3 is made up of 16 amino acids. Looked up from germline, CDR1 is LGHDT and CDR2 is YNNKEL (reference sequence). V shed 1 base and J 6 bases; nucleotides not matched to a gene: 6. The CDR3, as DNA: TGTGCCAGCAGCCAAGTAACTAGCGGGGTCGGCAATGAGCAGTTCTTC. Translating it yields CASSQVTSGVGNEQFF.

V is TRBV7-7 and J is TRBJ2-1; D ambiguous. The germline CDR1 and CDR2 sequences are SSHAT and FNYEAQ (reference sequence). V dropped 2 bases and J dropped 9 bases, with 5 bases sitting between them. CDR3 length equals 11 residues. For the CDR3, the DNA is TGTGCCAGCAGCTTATGGGTTGAGCAGTTCTTC. It specifies CASSLWVEQFF.

The chain uses TRBV12-3 or TRBV12-4 and TRBJ2-1, with D perhaps assigned TRBD1 or TRBD2 (6 bases each). The CDR3 contains 15 residues. The V gene lost 6 bases and the J gene lost 8 bases, with 20 bases spanning the gap. The CDR3 DNA follows: TGTGCCAGCAGCCCCTGGCAGGGGAGGATCGATGAGCAGTTCTTC. It codes for CASSPWQGRIDEQFF.

This clonotype was counted between two and nine times. The rearrangement links TRBV7-6 to TRBJ1-2; 9 positions match TRBD1. The V and J ends lost 1 base and 2 bases, in that order; junction bases with no gene match: 2. Germline V gene sequence: CDR1 SGHVS, CDR2 FNYEAQ. This CDR3 has 15 amino acids. The CDR3 region is CASSLDGTGNYGYTF. For the CDR3, the DNA is TGTGCCAGCAGCTTAGACGGGACAGGGAACTATGGCTACACCTTC.

This clonotype was seen a handful of times. The gene calls are TRBV7-9 and TRBJ2-7; 14 bases map to TRBD2. The V gene's germline CDR1 is SEHNR and CDR2 FQNEAQ (reference sequence). The trim removed 4 bases at V and 5 bases at J, leaving 7 bases unmatched. CDR3 length: 16 residues. The CDR3 spells CASSSPAGLAGDEQYF. The DNA of the CDR3 is TGTGCCAGCAGCTCCCCGGCGGGACTAGCGGGAGACGAGCAGTACTTC.

CDR3 DNA: TGCAGCGTTGACAGGCAAAGCACAGATACGCAGTATTTT. Its translation: CSVDRQSTDTQYF. The V gene is TRBV29-1, the J gene TRBJ2-3; unclear D gene. CDR1 and CDR2 from the germline V gene are SQVTM and ANQGSEA. The CDR3 contains 13 residues. The V end was cut by 3 bases, the J end by 0 bases, with 7 bases between.

This clonotype was observed a handful of times. The V gene is TRBV3-1, the J gene TRBJ2-3; weak D call: TRBD2 (6 bases). Trimming cost V 0 bases and J 6 bases, with 13 bases left between them. The length of the CDR3 is 15 residues. Germline CDR1 and CDR2: LGHDT and YNNKEL (reference sequence). CDR3 DNA: TGTGCCAGCAGCCAAGATACTAGCCATTGGGATACGCAGTATTTT. Translated: CASSQDTSHWDTQYF.

The table lists this clonotype with many counts. The rearrangement uses TRBV6-6 and TRBJ2-7; TRBD1 matches at 7 bases. Trimming took 2 bases from V and 0 from J; bases not matched to a gene: 4. This CDR3 contains 15 residues. Per germline, CDR1 MNHNY and CDR2 SVGAGI (reference sequence). The CDR3 DNA is TGTGCCAGCAGTTACGCGGACAGGAGCTCCTACGAGCAGTACTTC. Its protein product is CASSYADRSSYEQYF.

The V call is TRBV5-1, the J call TRBJ2-3, with D unresolved. Trimming cost V 0 bases and J 12 bases, with 2 bases left between them. The germline gives CDR1 SGHRS, CDR2 YFSETQ. This CDR3 comprises 9 residues. CDR3 coding DNA: TGCGCCAGCAGCTTGGCCCAGTATTTT. This codes for CASSLAQYF.

In its sample, this clonotype was seen a few times. The V call is TRBV6-5, the J call TRBJ1-2; no clear D. Germline V CDR1 and CDR2: MNHEY, SVGAGI. The CDR3 covers 16 residues. With 0 bases removed from V and 0 bases from J, the gap between germline ends came to 11 bases. CDR3 sequence reads: CASSYSPSLTNYGYTF. CDR3 bases: TGTGCCAGCAGTTACTCTCCCAGCCTGACTAACTATGGCTACACCTTC.

This clonotype was counted a few times. The chain uses TRBV7-9 and TRBJ1-1; D is uncertain. The CDR3 has 13 residues. Germline V CDR1 and CDR2: SEHNR, FQNEAQ (reference sequence). Trimming took off 5 bases at V and 10 bases at J, with 17 bases between the two ends. The CDR3 loop reads CASSEQPGGRAFF. As DNA, the CDR3 is TGTGCCAGCAGCGAGCAACCGGGAGGAAGAGCTTTCTTT.

This clonotype was seen many times. The J gene is TRBJ2-5, the V gene TRBV12-3 or TRBV12-4; 9 bases are shared with TRBD1. This CDR3 comprises 14 residues. V shed 5 bases and J 4 bases; nucleotides not matched to a gene: 5. DNA for the CDR3: TGTGCCAGCAGTCTGGGACAGGGAATAGAGACCCAGTACTTC. Translated: CASSLGQGIETQYF.

This clonotype was picked up many times. The gene calls are TRBV28 and TRBJ2-7; 7 bases fit TRBD1. This CDR3 spans 15 amino acids. V dropped 7 bases and J dropped 0; count of bases not matched to a gene: 9. Germline V lookup: CDR1 MDHEN, CDR2 SYDVKM. CDR3 DNA: TGTGCCAGCACCCCCCCGGGACAGACCTCCTACGAGCAGTACTTC. Its protein product is CASTPPGQTSYEQYF. Full variable domain (outside the CDR3, taken from reference TRBV28 and TRBJ2-7): DVKVTQSSRYLVKRTGEKVFLECVQDMDHENMFWYRQDPGLGLRLIYFSYDVKMKEKGDIPEGYSVSREKKERFSLILESASTNQTSMYLCASTPPGQTSYEQYFGPGTRLTVT.

This chain connects TRBV9 to TRBJ2-1, with unresolved D. V lost 3 bases to trimming and J lost 5 bases, with 3 bases between them. The CDR3 spans 11 residues. The germline CDR1 and CDR2 sequences are SGDLS and YYNGEE. The CDR3 loop reads CASSANNEQFF. The CDR3 nucleotides are TGTGCCAGCAGCGCGAACAATGAGCAGTTCTTC.

This sequence joins TRBV20-1 and TRBJ2-1; D tentatively reads TRBD1 or TRBD2 (6 bases each). The CDR3 totals 15 residues. V was trimmed by 6 bases and J by 6 bases, leaving 21 bases between them. Germline CDR1 and CDR2: DFQATT and SNEGSKA (reference sequence). The CDR3 reads CSAASRGVGGNEQFF. The CDR3 region has the DNA TGCAGTGCCGCCAGTAGGGGGGTAGGGGGCAATGAGCAGTTCTTC.

This rearrangement joins TRBV30 to TRBJ1-1; the D is unclear. Trimming pared 1 base from V and 4 bases from J, leaving 7 bases between. The CDR3 is made up of 12 amino acids. The germline V gene has CDR1 GTSNPN and CDR2 SVGIG (reference sequence). The CDR3 region has the DNA TGTGCCTGGAGTGGGGGTAGCACTGAAGCTTTCTTT. Encoded protein: CAWSGGSTEAFF.

This clonotype was counted ten times or more. The chain has TRBV4-1 and TRBJ2-1; 11 bases agree with TRBD2. V lost 3 bases and J lost 7; bases outside the gene matches: 5. Germline V gives CDR1 MGHRA, CDR2 YSYEKL. The CDR3 has 15 residues. CDR3 DNA sequence: TGCGCCAGCAGCCAGGTAGGGACTAGCGGAAATGAGCAGTTCTTC. Protein sequence: CASSQVGTSGNEQFF.

The CDR3 here is CASSYSEGFDEQFF. The CDR3 region has the DNA TGTGCCAGCAGTTACTCGGAGGGTTTCGATGAGCAGTTCTTC. The V call is TRBV6-2 or TRBV6-3, the J call TRBJ2-1; possible D gene TRBD2, 6 bases. The CDR3 consists of 14 residues. CDR1 is MNHEY and CDR2 is SVGEGT in the germline V gene. The ends were cut back, 0 bases at V and 8 bases at J, with 11 bases in the middle.

This sequence joins TRBV20-1 and TRBJ2-3, with a possible D match to TRBD2 (6 bases). Germline CDR1 reads DFQATT; CDR2 reads SNEGSKA (reference sequence). The CDR3 contains 17 residues. V was cut by 6 bases and J by 1 base, with 23 bases left in between. Written as DNA, the CDR3 is TGCAGTGCACAGCTTAGGGGAATTAGCGGAGGCACAGATACGCAGTATTTT. This codes for CSAQLRGISGGTDTQYF.

This clonotype has ten or more counts. This sequence joins TRBV7-9 and TRBJ2-1, with 7 bases lining up with TRBD2. CDR1 and CDR2 from the germline V gene are SEHNR and FQNEAQ (reference sequence). This CDR3 is 13 amino acids long. V trimming: 1 base; J trimming: 9 bases; junction bases outside the gene matches: 3. In DNA form, the CDR3 reads TGTGCCAGCAGCTTAGGGGCTAGCGGTGAGCAGTTCTTC. Protein sequence: CASSLGASGEQFF. The full variable domain, completed using reference TRBV7-9 and TRBJ2-1, is DTGVSQNPRHKITKRGQNVTFRCDPISEHNRLYWYRQTLGQGPEFLTYFQNEAQLEKSRLLSDRFSAERPKGSFSTLEIQRTEQGDSAMYLCASSLGASGEQFFGPGTRLTVL.

This clonotype has only a few counts. The chain employs TRBV12-3 or TRBV12-4 and TRBJ1-1, with D unresolved. V gave up 3 bases and J gave up 8 bases, with 16 bases separating them. The CDR3 totals 14 residues. As DNA, the CDR3 is TGTGCCAGCAGTTTTTTCAAGGGCGATGCAGAAGCTTTCTTT. Amino acids: CASSFFKGDAEAFF.

The sample holds many counts of this clonotype. V is TRBV5-1 and J is TRBJ2-7; possible D gene TRBD1, 6 bases. With 0 bases removed from V and 0 bases from J, the gap between germline ends came to 7 bases. Germline CDR1 is SGHRS and CDR2 is YFSETQ. The CDR3 consists of 14 residues. CDR3 amino acids: CASSLGTASYEQYF. CDR3 DNA sequence: TGCGCCAGCAGCTTGGGGACAGCCTCCTACGAGCAGTACTTC.